This TCR beta chain came from a study of blood T cell repertoires in COVID-19. The CDR3 sequence is 18 residues long. The germline V gene has CDR1 GTSNPN and CDR2 SVGIG (reference sequence). Unmatched junction bases numbered 7, after V lost 1 base and J lost 3 bases. The protocol was immunoSEQ multiplex PCR, while the TCRdb copy is restricted to in-frame clones and leaves out a portion. The table records about 140,000 clones, 70% to 90% of them present only once. J is TRBJ2-3 and V is TRBV30, with TRBD2 matching over 16 bases. This TCR came from a middle-aged woman who had recovered from COVID-19. Input material: PBMCs or T cells enriched from blood (not recorded which). The CDR3 spells CAWSEGTSGGAGTDTQYF. The CDR3, as DNA: TGTGCCTGGAGTGAAGGGACTAGCGGGGGGGCAGGGACAGATACGCAGTATTTT.